The sequence of this T cell receptor beta chain was determined in a study of T cell repertoires in cytomegalovirus infection. Study in general: Peptides in the study included HLA-C-restricted and HLA-B-restricted CMV epitopes. From public TCR beta signatures came an indication of both CMV infection and matching HLA type. General observations from the study: Dominant in the ex vivo response were TCR beta clonotypes restricted by HLA-C and specific for CMV.

With 4 bases clipped from V and 8 bases from J, the junction kept 7 bases outside the gene matches. The CDR3 runs 13 residues. To note about this clonotype: Antigen: not known.

Using its own MiXCR run on the reads, TCRdb lists one record per CDR3 protein. This table has about 310,000 distinct CDR3 sequences, around 25% appearing once. The receptor was derived from a human donor in good health (CMV status not recorded). Some clones in this sample may be carry-over from other donors' samples. The material was cultured PBMCs, obtained from culture after CMV antigen stimulation. The chain joins TRBV12-3 or TRBV12-4 to TRBJ1-2, with 7 bases identical to TRBD1. The CDR3 DNA reads as TGTGCCAGCAGTTGGAGCCAGGGGGGGGGCTACACCTTC. This codes for CASSWSQGGGYTF.